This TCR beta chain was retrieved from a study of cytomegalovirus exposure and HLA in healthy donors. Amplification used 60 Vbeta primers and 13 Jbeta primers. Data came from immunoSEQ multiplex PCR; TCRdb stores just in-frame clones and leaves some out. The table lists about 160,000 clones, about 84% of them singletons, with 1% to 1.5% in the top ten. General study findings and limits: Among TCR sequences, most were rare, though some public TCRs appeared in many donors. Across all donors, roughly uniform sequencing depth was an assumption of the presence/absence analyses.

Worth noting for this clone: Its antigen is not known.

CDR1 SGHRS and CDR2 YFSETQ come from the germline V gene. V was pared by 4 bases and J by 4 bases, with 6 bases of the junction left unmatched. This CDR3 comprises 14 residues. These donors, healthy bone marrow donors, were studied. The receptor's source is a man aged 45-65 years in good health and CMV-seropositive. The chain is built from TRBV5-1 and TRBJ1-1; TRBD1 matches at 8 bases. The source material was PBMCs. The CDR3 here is CASSRQGLSTEAFF. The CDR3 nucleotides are TGCGCCAGCAGCCGACAGGGGTTGAGCACTGAAGCTTTCTTT.